The rows below give T cell receptor beta chains drawn from one sample of a study of post-analysis software for immune sequencing data. TCRdb called the PCR reads again in MiXCR, with one record for every CDR3 protein. This table holds 650,000 to 850,000 distinct CDR3 sequences, 53% found once. The sequenced material came from blood. These receptors were collected from a girl aged 10-17 years with multiple sclerosis. CDR3s include the opening cysteine and the closing phenylalanine or tryptophan. A D gene is named only where the DNA matches it firmly. Rows give clone size only sometimes, using once, few, many, or a class for an expanded clone.

cdr3_aa	cdr3_nt	clone_size	j_call	v_call	d_call
CASSPSPGLQMTQYF	TGTGCCAGCAGTCCCTCCCCGGGACTCCAGATGACCCAGTACTTC	few	TRBJ2-5	TRBV6-5	.
CASSHPLGALYEQYF	TGTGCCAGCAGCCACCCCCTCGGGGCCCTCTACGAGCAGTACTTC	.	TRBJ2-7	TRBV25-1	.
CASSSTGTSGVRVSTQYF	TGTGCCAGCTCATCAACCGGGACTAGCGGGGTTAGGGTTTCGACCCAGTACTTC	once	TRBJ2-5	TRBV18	TRBD2
CASSLRDSTLNEQFF	TGTGCCAGCAGCCTCCGGGACTCCACACTCAATGAGCAGTTCTTC	.	TRBJ2-1	TRBV7-9	.
CASSPGNSPLHF	TGTGCCAGCTCACCAGGGAATTCACCCCTCCACTTT	few	TRBJ1-6	TRBV18	.
CASSQGQGLYYEQYF	TGCGCCAGCAGCCAAGGGCAGGGTTTATACTACGAGCAGTACTTC	.	TRBJ2-7	TRBV4-1	.
CSARIAGTVTGELFF	TGCAGTGCCCGCATAGCGGGAACGGTCACCGGGGAGCTGTTTTTT	.	TRBJ2-2	TRBV20-1	TRBD2
CASKEGVSYEQYF	TGTGCCAGCAAGGAGGGGGTCTCCTACGAGCAGTACTTC	.	TRBJ2-7	TRBV6-5	.
CSASLGSSDTQYF	TGCAGTGCTAGTCTCGGGAGTAGTGATACGCAGTATTTT	.	TRBJ2-3	TRBV20-1	.
CASRPGGSSYNEQFF	TGTGCCAGCAGGCCAGGGGGAAGCTCCTACAATGAGCAGTTCTTC	many	TRBJ2-1	TRBV7-9	TRBD1
CASSSGKGGDYGYTF	TGTGCCAGCAGTTCAGGGAAGGGGGGTGACTATGGCTACACCTTC	.	TRBJ1-2	TRBV6-5	.
CASSPPGGAGADTQYF	TGTGCCAGCAGCCCCCCCGGTGGAGCGGGAGCCGATACGCAGTATTTT	.	TRBJ2-3	TRBV7-8	TRBD2